The 14 T cell receptor beta chains below were found in one sample sequenced in a study of T cells after yellow fever vaccination. From the 5' RACE reads, TCRdb called clonotypes with MiXCR, one entry per CDR3 protein. In the table there are 450,000 to 550,000 distinct CDR3 sequences, around 21% of which are singletons. The sample in question was PBMCs, obtained 15 days after the yellow fever booster vaccination. The origin of the receptors is a man aged 25-45 years who received the YFV17D yellow fever vaccine.

This clonotype was found a few times. The chain recombines TRBV12-3 or TRBV12-4 with TRBJ1-4; 9 nucleotides align to TRBD1. The ends lost 5 bases at V and 0 bases at J; junction bases unmatched: 7. The CDR3 covers 17 residues. The CDR3: CASSREGQGPTNEKLFF. CDR3 bases: TGTGCCAGCAGTCGAGAGGGACAGGGACCAACTAATGAAAAACTGTTTTTT.

The V and J genes are TRBV10-3 and TRBJ1-2; D not certain. Between the trimmed V and J ends, which lost 0 bases and 2 bases, there was a span of 10 bases. Germline-derived CDR1 and CDR2 are ENHRY and SYGVKD. The CDR3 is made up of 15 amino acids. The CDR3 DNA reads TGTGCCATCAGTGAGTCGACGGGCTCGAACTATGGCTACACCTTC. This codes for CAISESTGSNYGYTF.

This clonotype was found a few times. The chain is built from TRBV7-8 and TRBJ2-1, with D possibly being TRBD2 (5 bases). CDR1 and CDR2 (germline): SGHVS, FQNEAQ. The CDR3 has 13 amino acids. The V gene lost 3 bases and the J gene lost 9 bases, with 12 bases spanning the gap. CDR3 sequence: CASSFWGDGEQFF. In nucleotides, the CDR3 is TGTGCCAGCAGCTTTTGGGGAGACGGTGAGCAGTTCTTC.

This clonotype was counted only a few times. J is TRBJ2-5 and V is TRBV5-1; no reliable D call. The ends were cut back, 0 bases at V and 6 bases at J, with 12 bases in the middle. The CDR3 contains 14 residues. Germline loops: CDR1 SGHRS, CDR2 YFSETQ. This CDR3 is CASSLDGPAKTQYF. CDR3 DNA: TGCGCCAGCAGCTTGGATGGACCCGCGAAGACCCAGTACTTC.

This clonotype was recorded a few times. The chain has TRBV5-1 and TRBJ2-7; D is unclear. This CDR3 spans 13 amino acids. The germline CDR1 and CDR2 sequences are SGHRS and YFSETQ. Trimming left V 4 bases short and J 3 bases short, with 11 bases between. The CDR3 DNA sequence: TGCGCCAGCAGCGAGCAGGACCACTACGAGCAGTACTTC. This codes for CASSEQDHYEQYF.

J is TRBJ2-7 and V is TRBV5-6, with D tentatively TRBD1 (6 bases). The germline V gene encodes CDR1 SGHDT and CDR2 YYEEEE. The CDR3 spans 15 residues. The ends were cut back, 1 base at V and 4 bases at J, with 15 bases in the middle. CDR3 bases: TGTGCCAGCAGCTTGTCGGCAGGGGTAGAGTACGAGCAGTACTTC. Translating it yields CASSLSAGVEYEQYF.

This clonotype was seen a handful of times. The chain links TRBV6-1 to TRBJ2-1; TRBD2 might be the D (5 bases). This CDR3 region has 15 residues. Trimming took 6 bases from V and 2 from J, leaving 14 bases between them. Germline CDR1 reads MNHNS; CDR2 reads SASEGT. CDR3 sequence: CASRHEQRAYNEQFF. CDR3 nucleotides: TGTGCCAGCAGGCATGAACAGAGGGCCTACAATGAGCAGTTCTTC.

The chain is built from TRBV30 and TRBJ1-2; the D gene is possibly TRBD1 (5 bases). The CDR3 totals 14 residues. The ends were cut back, 3 bases at V and 7 bases at J, with 18 bases in the middle. Germline V gene data show CDR1 as GTSNPN and CDR2 as SVGIG (reference sequence). The DNA for the CDR3 is TGTGCCTGGAGCGGCGGGGTGGGGCAGGCTGGCTACACCTTC. Its protein is CAWSGGVGQAGYTF.

The gene calls are TRBV20-1 and TRBJ2-4; 8 bases map to TRBD2. The CDR3 spans 16 residues. From germline, CDR1 is DFQATT and CDR2 SNEGSKA (reference sequence). V shed 3 bases, J shed 0 bases, and the junction held 7 bases outside the gene matches. In nucleotides, the CDR3 is TGCAGTGCTAGCACTAGCGGAGCCCTAGCCAAAAACATTCAGTACTTC. This gives the protein CSASTSGALAKNIQYF.

This clonotype appeared a few times. J is TRBJ1-1 and V is TRBV6-1; 11 bases are a match to TRBD1. This CDR3 has 15 residues. Per the germline V gene, CDR1 is MNHNS and CDR2 is SASEGT. After removal of 6 bases from V and 3 bases from J, the junction contained 6 bases not matched to a gene. The CDR3 region has the DNA TGTGCCAGCAGAGGACAGGGGGCTGGGGACACTGAAGCTTTCTTT. Amino acids: CASRGQGAGDTEAFF.

This clonotype was counted only a few times. V is TRBV27 and J is TRBJ2-5, with unresolved D. CDR1 MNHEY and CDR2 SMNVEV come from the germline V gene (reference sequence). Trimming took 5 bases from V and 0 from J, leaving 13 bases between them. CDR3 length: 15 amino acids. The chain's CDR3 is CASSPRLVYQETQYF. The CDR3, as DNA: TGTGCCAGCAGTCCTCGACTCGTCTACCAAGAGACCCAGTACTTC.

The rearrangement links TRBV10-3 to TRBJ2-2; no clear D. The CDR3 sequence is 15 residues long. The V gene's germline CDR1 is ENHRY and CDR2 SYGVKD. V was cut by 2 bases and J by 7 bases, with 14 bases left in between. CDR3 sequence: CAISEIPRLGGELFF. CDR3 DNA: TGTGCCATCAGTGAGATCCCAAGGCTAGGCGGGGAGCTGTTTTTT.

This clonotype was counted at least ten times. This chain joins TRBV7-2 and TRBJ2-3, with D possibly being TRBD2 (6 bases). The CDR3 sequence is 14 residues long. CDR1 SGHTA and CDR2 FQGNSA come from the germline V gene. V shed 4 bases and J shed 1 base, with 9 bases lying between them. The CDR3 DNA sequence: TGTGCCAGCAGCTCGGGAGAGGGCACAGATACGCAGTATTTT. Residues: CASSSGEGTDTQYF.

This clonotype was seen a few times. The rearrangement uses TRBV6-1 and TRBJ2-5; 9 bases map to TRBD1. CDR3 size: 15 residues. After removal of 5 bases from V and 5 bases from J, the junction contained 9 bases not matched to a gene. CDR1 and CDR2 from the germline V gene are MNHNS and SASEGT. In DNA form, the CDR3 reads TGTGCCAGCAGTAAGCACAGGGGGCGTTGGGAGACCCAGTACTTC. It is translated as CASSKHRGRWETQYF.